The clone carrying this T cell receptor (beta chain) appeared a single time. The sample is drawn from a study of T cells in Graves' hyperthyroidism and ophthalmopathy. Amplification of TCR beta CDR3 regions was performed using RNA transcripts as template. TCR CDR3 regions were first amplified by RT-PCR with HTBI primers. Each CDR3 protein is one row after TCRdb ran MiXCR on the multiplex PCR reads. The sample has almost 350,000 distinct CDR3 sequences; less than 20% are singletons. This CDR3 is 17 amino acids long. In germline, CDR1 is SGHAT, CDR2 FQNNGV. V dropped 5 bases and J dropped 1; count of bases not matched to a gene: 11.

This clonotype originated in a woman aged 40 to 50 with Graves' ophthalmopathy. Input material: blood. The chain combines TRBV11-2 with TRBJ1-5, with TRBD1 identical over 7 bases. For the CDR3, the DNA is TGTGCCAGCAGCCCAGATCCAGGGGGTAGGAGCAATCAGCCCCAGCATTTT. This encodes CASSPDPGGRSNQPQHF.